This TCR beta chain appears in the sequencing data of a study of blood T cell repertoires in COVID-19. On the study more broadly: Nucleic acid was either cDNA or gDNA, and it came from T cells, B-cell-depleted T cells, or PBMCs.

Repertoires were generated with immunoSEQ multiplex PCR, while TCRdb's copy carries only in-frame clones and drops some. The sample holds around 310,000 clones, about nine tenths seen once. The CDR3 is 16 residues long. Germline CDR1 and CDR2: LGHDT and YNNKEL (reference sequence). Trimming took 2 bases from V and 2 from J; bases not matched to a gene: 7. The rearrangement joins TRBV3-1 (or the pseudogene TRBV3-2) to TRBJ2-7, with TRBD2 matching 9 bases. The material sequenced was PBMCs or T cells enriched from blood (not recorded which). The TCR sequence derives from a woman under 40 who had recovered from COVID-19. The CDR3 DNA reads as TGTGCCAGCAGCCAACCCCAAGGGACTAGCACCTACGAGCAGTACTTC. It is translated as CASSQPQGTSTYEQYF.